The 15 T cell receptor beta chains presented below share a single source sample, sequenced in a study of OX40 agonist ivuxolimab in advanced cancers. The repertoire was sequenced with immunoSEQ multiplex PCR; TCRdb's copy has only in-frame clones and lacks some. The sample contains under 95,000 clones, roughly 88% of which appear only once. The specimen was CD4+ or CD8+ T cells sorted from blood, collected in a trial of the OX40 agonist ivuxolimab. These receptors all stem from an adult with an advanced solid tumor such as melanoma, head and neck, liver or kidney cancer.

The chain is built from TRBV6-1 and TRBJ2-7; TRBD1 agrees at 8 bases. CDR1 is MNHNS, CDR2 SASEGT, per germline. CDR3 size: 16 residues. J was trimmed by 2 bases and V by 3 bases; bases with no gene match: 9. The chain's CDR3 is CASSDNQGAGAYEQYF. The DNA for the CDR3 is TGTGCCAGCAGTGATAATCAGGGGGCAGGGGCCTACGAGCAGTACTTC.

The gene calls are TRBV9 and TRBJ2-1; 10 nucleotides match TRBD1. Per the germline V gene, CDR1 is SGDLS and CDR2 is YYNGEE. The CDR3 spans 17 residues. V dropped 0 bases and J dropped 4; count of bases not matched to a gene: 7. CDR3 protein: CASSVVAGTGVYNEQFF. CDR3 DNA: TGTGCCAGCAGCGTAGTCGCCGGGACAGGGGTTTACAATGAGCAGTTCTTC. Looking up the rest from reference TRBV9 and TRBJ2-1 gives the full variable domain: DSGVTQTPKHLITATGQRVTLRCSPRSGDLSVYWYQQSLDQGLQFLIQYYNGEERAKGNILERFSAQQFPDLHSELNLSSLELGDSALYFCASSVVAGTGVYNEQFFGPGTRLTVL.

This clone has only one observation. The rearrangement links TRBV5-4 to TRBJ1-1; TRBD1 agrees at 8 bases. CDR1 SGHNT and CDR2 YYREEE come from the germline V gene (reference sequence). The J segment lost 10 bases and the V segment lost 4 bases, leaving 6 bases of the junction unmatched. The CDR3 extends over 12 amino acids. CDR3 in DNA: TGTGCCAGCAGCCTGGACAGGGTCGGAGCTTTCTTT. This gives the protein CASSLDRVGAFF. The whole variable domain, remainder taken from reference TRBV5-4 and TRBJ1-1, is ETGVTQSPTHLIKTRGQQVTLRCSSQSGHNTVSWYQQALGQGPQFIFQYYREEENGRGNFPPRFSGLQFPNYSSELNVNALELDDSALYLCASSLDRVGAFFGQGTRLTVV.

This clone appeared a single time. The chain combines TRBV29-1 with TRBJ1-1; D uncertain. CDR3 length: 13 amino acids. V lost 7 bases and J lost 4, with 16 bases in between. Germline V gene lookup returns CDR1 SQVTM and CDR2 ANQGSEA. CDR3: CSAQDQEGTEAFF. The CDR3 nucleotides read TGCAGCGCCCAGGACCAGGAGGGCACTGAAGCTTTCTTT.

The chain recombines TRBV2 with TRBJ2-1; D gene uncertain. The germline gives CDR1 SNHLY, CDR2 FYNNEI. The CDR3 totals 23 residues. The V gene lost 0 bases and the J gene lost 0 bases, with 30 bases spanning the gap. The CDR3 sequence: CASSEALRMDATARPSSYNEQFF. CDR3 coding DNA: TGTGCCAGCAGTGAAGCGCTTCGAATGGACGCGACTGCACGCCCCAGCTCCTACAATGAGCAGTTCTTC.

This clone was recorded only once. J is TRBJ1-5 and V is TRBV5-6, with D maybe TRBD1 (5 bases). Trimming pared 3 bases from V and 2 bases from J, leaving 9 bases between. CDR3 size: 14 residues. Per germline, CDR1 SGHDT and CDR2 YYEEEE. The chain's CDR3 is CASSSRGGNQPQHF. DNA for the CDR3: TGTGCCAGCAGCTCCCGGGGGGGCAATCAGCCCCAGCATTTT.

The chain carries TRBV5-4 and TRBJ2-7; 14 bases line up with TRBD2. Germline values: CDR1 SGHNT, CDR2 YYREEE (reference sequence). The CDR3 extends over 16 amino acids. The junction had 7 bases not matched to a gene; V was cut back by 4 bases and J by 4 bases. The CDR3 DNA sequence: TGTGCCAGCAGCGCGACCGGGACTAGCGGGGGATACGAGCAGTACTTC. Protein product: CASSATGTSGGYEQYF.

CDR3 region: CASSLGDRVFDEQYF. CDR3 bases: TGTGCCAGCAGTTTGGGGGACAGGGTTTTTGACGAGCAGTACTTC. The chain combines TRBV28 with TRBJ2-7; 9 positions agree with TRBD1. CDR1 is MDHEN, CDR2 SYDVKM, per germline. This CDR3 region has 15 residues. Trimming removed 3 bases from V and 5 bases from J; junction bases left unmatched: 8.

The CDR3 is CASGWGTEAFF. Here the CDR3 DNA reads TGTGCTAGTGGTTGGGGCACTGAAGCTTTCTTT. The gene calls are TRBV12-5 and TRBJ1-1, with D uncertain. Germline V gene lookup returns CDR1 LGHNT and CDR2 FRNRAP. CDR3 length: 11 residues. V was cut by 4 bases and J by 4 bases, with 4 bases left in between.

The chain uses TRBV7-2 and TRBJ1-1; possibly TRBD1 for D (5 bases). Germline CDR1 reads SGHTA; CDR2 reads FQGNSA. CDR3 length: 15 amino acids. Trimming removed 2 bases at V and 0 bases at J, with 10 bases between. The CDR3 loop reads CASSLTQVMNTEAFF. The CDR3 DNA is TGTGCCAGCAGCTTAACACAGGTAATGAACACTGAAGCTTTCTTT.

The DNA for the CDR3 is TGTGCCAGGGTCATTACTCGCGATAATGAGCAGTTCTTC. It specifies CARVITRDNEQFF. The J gene is TRBJ2-1, the V gene TRBV7-9; D remains ambiguous. V shed 9 bases and J shed 7 bases, with 16 bases lying between them. Germline V gene sequence: CDR1 SEHNR, CDR2 FQNEAQ (reference sequence). CDR3 length: 13 amino acids.

The gene calls are TRBV7-3 and TRBJ2-1; the D gene is possibly TRBD2 (5 bases). The germline V and J ends were trimmed by 1 base and 5 bases, with 12 bases remaining between them. Germline V gene data show CDR1 as SGHTA and CDR2 as FQGTGA. The CDR3 consists of 15 residues. DNA of the CDR3: TGTGCCAGCAGCTTAAGCGGGCAGAGCCACAATGAGCAGTTCTTC. Amino acids: CASSLSGQSHNEQFF. The variable domain in full, with the rest retrieved from reference TRBV7-3 and TRBJ2-1, is GAGVSQTPSNKVTEKGKYVELRCDPISGHTALYWYRQSLGQGPEFLIYFQGTGAADDSGLPNDRFFAVRPEGSVSTLKIQRTERGDSAVYLCASSLSGQSHNEQFFGPGTRLTVL.

The chain has TRBV4-2 and TRBJ1-5; tentatively, D is TRBD1 (6 bases). Trimming stripped 0 bases from V and 5 bases from J, with 17 bases between. The CDR3 runs 17 residues. Germline CDR1 reads LGHNA; CDR2 reads YNFKEQ. The CDR3 DNA reads as TGTGCCAGCAGCCAAGAGGGGGGCCCATTAGCCGATCAGCCCCAGCATTTT. Residues: CASSQEGGPLADQPQHF.

The V gene is TRBV11-2, the J gene TRBJ1-4, with D perhaps TRBD1 (5 bases). Trimming removed 5 bases from V and 8 bases from J, with 18 bases in between. The CDR3 length is 15 residues. CDR1 SGHAT and CDR2 FQNNGV come from the germline V gene. CDR3 nucleotides: TGTGCCAGCAGCCCTCGGGGAGGGGCGGGGGAAAAACTGTTTTTT. It is translated as CASSPRGGAGEKLFF.

The chain is built from TRBV7-9 and TRBJ2-5; D call uncertain. Germline CDR1 SEHNR, CDR2 FQNEAQ (reference sequence). The CDR3 covers 14 residues. Trimming took 2 bases from V and 3 from J, leaving 10 bases between them. In DNA, the CDR3 is TGTGCCAGCAGCTTAATGCCTTTAGAAGAGACCCAGTACTTC. It translates to CASSLMPLEETQYF.